This TCR beta chain was observed in a study of T cells in Graves' hyperthyroidism and ophthalmopathy. Broader study findings: The majority of expanded thyroid clonotypes above 0.001 also appeared in blood. Ophthalmopathy was identified by the model a median approximately 6.4 months ahead of onset.

From germline, CDR1 is MGHRA and CDR2 YSYEKL. The V gene lost 4 bases and the J gene lost 13 bases, with 2 bases spanning the gap. There are 8 residues in the CDR3. Diagnosing involved the use of clinical symptoms, serum thyroxine and TRAb, thyroid ultrasound and orbital computed tomography. This clonotype was recorded many times. Its antigen is unidentified. RNA transcripts were the template for amplifying TCR beta CDR3 regions. Using the HTBI primer set, a first-round RT-PCR was run on the TCR CDR3. TCRdb used MiXCR to reprocess the multiplex PCR reads, holding one entry per CDR3 protein. The sample gives about 360,000 distinct CDR3 sequences, around 13% of which show up once; 9.2% is in the top ten.

The source of this sequence is a woman aged 18 to 35 with Graves' hyperthyroidism. The specimen sequenced was blood. The chain combines TRBV4-1 with TRBJ1-5; no definite D call. The CDR3 region has the DNA TGCGCCAGCAGCCGTCAGCATTTT. It translates to CASSRQHF.